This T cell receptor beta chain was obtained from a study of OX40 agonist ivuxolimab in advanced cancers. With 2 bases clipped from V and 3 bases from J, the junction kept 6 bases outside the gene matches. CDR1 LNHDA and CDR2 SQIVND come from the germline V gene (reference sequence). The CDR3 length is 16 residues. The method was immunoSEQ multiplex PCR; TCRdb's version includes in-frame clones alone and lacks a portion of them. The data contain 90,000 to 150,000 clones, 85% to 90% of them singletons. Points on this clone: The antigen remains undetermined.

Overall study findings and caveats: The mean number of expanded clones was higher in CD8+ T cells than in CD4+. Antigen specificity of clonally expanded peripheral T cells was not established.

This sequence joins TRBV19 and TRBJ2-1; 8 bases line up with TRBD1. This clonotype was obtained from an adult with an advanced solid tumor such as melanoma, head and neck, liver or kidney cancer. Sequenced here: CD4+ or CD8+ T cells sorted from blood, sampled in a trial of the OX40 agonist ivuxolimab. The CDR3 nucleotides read TGTGCCAGTAGTATAAGAGCAGGGGGCGGCTACAATGAGCAGTTCTTC. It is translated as CASSIRAGGGYNEQFF.